A selection of T cell receptor beta chains follows, all from one sample in a study of blood T cell repertoires in COVID-19. Generated by immunoSEQ multiplex PCR, the TCRdb table keeps only in-frame clones and is missing some. The sample records over 250,000 clones, 85% to 90% being singletons. Sequenced sample: peripheral blood. Every receptor here comes from a human donor in a cohort sampled during active COVID-19. The CDR3 runs from the conserved cysteine through the conserved F or W. A D gene is named only where the DNA matches it firmly. Clone size, where shown, is once, few, many, or a class for clones that have expanded.

cdr3_aa: CASSSYPGNTIYF
cdr3_nt: TGCGCCAGCAGCTCCTATCCTGGAAACACCATATATTTT
v_call: TRBV5-1
j_call: TRBJ1-3
d_call: NA
clone_size: NA

cdr3_aa: CASSTRTSGRSSSEQYF
cdr3_nt: TGTGCCAGTAGTACAAGGACTAGCGGGAGGTCGTCGAGCGAGCAGTACTTC
v_call: TRBV19
j_call: TRBJ2-7
d_call: TRBD2
clone_size: NA

cdr3_aa: CASSYVAVVNYGYTF
cdr3_nt: TGTGCCAGCAGTTATGTTGCGGTTGTCAACTATGGCTACACCTTC
v_call: TRBV6-2/TRBV6-3
j_call: TRBJ1-2
d_call: NA
clone_size: NA

cdr3_aa: CASSFRGGGAFF
cdr3_nt: TGTGCCAGCAGCTTCAGGGGCGGGGGAGCTTTCTTT
v_call: TRBV5-8
j_call: TRBJ1-1
d_call: NA
clone_size: many

cdr3_aa: CASSQSDRLYGYTF
cdr3_nt: TGTGCCAGCAGCCAGTCCGACAGACTCTATGGCTACACCTTC
v_call: TRBV4-2
j_call: TRBJ1-2
d_call: NA
clone_size: NA

cdr3_aa: CASSEAGGQGARSLAQHF
cdr3_nt: TGTGCCAGCAGTGAAGCCGGGGGACAGGGGGCCCGAAGTTTGGCCCAGCATTTT
v_call: TRBV2
j_call: TRBJ1-5
d_call: TRBD1
clone_size: once

cdr3_aa: CASSRLAGGLDTQYF
cdr3_nt: TGTGCCAGCAGCCGACTAGCGGGAGGTTTAGATACGCAGTATTTT
v_call: TRBV7-3
j_call: TRBJ2-3
d_call: TRBD2
clone_size: few

cdr3_aa: CASSPIGDQPQHF
cdr3_nt: TGTGCCAGCTCACCGATCGGAGATCAGCCCCAGCATTTT
v_call: TRBV18
j_call: TRBJ1-5
d_call: NA
clone_size: NA

cdr3_aa: CASRKWGDEQFF
cdr3_nt: TGCGCCAGCAGAAAGTGGGGGGATGAGCAGTTCTTC
v_call: TRBV5-1
j_call: TRBJ2-1
d_call: NA
clone_size: NA

cdr3_aa: CASSLIRINSNEQFF
cdr3_nt: TGTGCCAGCAGCTTAATCAGGATAAACTCCAATGAGCAGTTCTTC
v_call: TRBV11-2
j_call: TRBJ2-1
d_call: NA
clone_size: once

cdr3_aa: CASSSGQGVRLFF
cdr3_nt: TGTGCCAGCAGTTCCGGACAGGGGGTTAGACTGTTTTTT
v_call: TRBV28
j_call: TRBJ1-4
d_call: TRBD1
clone_size: NA

cdr3_aa: CASSLNSGVGYTF
cdr3_nt: TGTGCCAGCAGTCTAAACTCAGGGGTTGGCTACACCTTC
v_call: TRBV2
j_call: TRBJ1-2
d_call: NA
clone_size: NA

cdr3_aa: CASSQSSRAYGAEQYF
cdr3_nt: TGTGCCAGCAGCCAATCGTCCCGGGCCTATGGGGCCGAGCAGTACTTC
v_call: TRBV16
j_call: TRBJ2-7
d_call: NA
clone_size: NA

cdr3_aa: CASRGDSSDSGNTIYF
cdr3_nt: TGTGCCAGCAGGGGGGACAGTTCGGACTCTGGAAACACCATATATTTT
v_call: TRBV7-2
j_call: TRBJ1-3
d_call: TRBD1
clone_size: once

cdr3_aa: CASIRGGVPGELFF
cdr3_nt: TGCGCCAGCATCCGAGGGGGAGTCCCCGGGGAGCTGTTTTTT
v_call: TRBV5-1
j_call: TRBJ2-2
d_call: NA
clone_size: NA

cdr3_aa: CASSLPAGTGGGYEQYF
cdr3_nt: TGTGCCAGCAGCTTACCCGCCGGGACAGGGGGCGGCTACGAGCAGTACTTC
v_call: TRBV7-2
j_call: TRBJ2-7
d_call: TRBD1
clone_size: NA

cdr3_aa: CASSILGPSGSGTDTQYF
cdr3_nt: TGTGCCAGCAGTATCCTAGGGCCTAGCGGGAGTGGTACAGATACGCAGTATTTT
v_call: TRBV28
j_call: TRBJ2-3
d_call: TRBD2
clone_size: few

cdr3_aa: CASSEDGNTEAFF
cdr3_nt: TGCGCCAGCAGCGAGGATGGGAACACTGAAGCTTTCTTT
v_call: TRBV5-1
j_call: TRBJ1-1
d_call: NA
clone_size: NA

cdr3_aa: CASSKDWAGLANTGELFF
cdr3_nt: TGCGCCAGCAGCAAAGATTGGGCGGGACTAGCCAACACCGGGGAGCTGTTTTTT
v_call: TRBV4-3
j_call: TRBJ2-2
d_call: TRBD2
clone_size: NA

cdr3_aa: CASGLAGNLRDTGELFF
cdr3_nt: TGTGCCAGTGGACTAGCGGGTAATCTTAGGGACACCGGGGAGCTGTTTTTT
v_call: TRBV19
j_call: TRBJ2-2
d_call: TRBD2
clone_size: NA

cdr3_aa: CASSYKVQGPYEQYF
cdr3_nt: TGTGCCAGCAGTTACAAGGTACAGGGGCCCTACGAGCAGTACTTC
v_call: TRBV6-5
j_call: TRBJ2-7
d_call: TRBD1
clone_size: NA

cdr3_aa: CASSGGAGLLNTGELFF
cdr3_nt: TGTGCCAGCAGCGGGGGGGCGGGACTACTTAACACCGGGGAGCTGTTTTTT
v_call: TRBV5-4
j_call: TRBJ2-2
d_call: NA
clone_size: NA

cdr3_aa: CASSFTGNTEAFF
cdr3_nt: TGTGCCAGCAGCTTTACAGGGAACACTGAAGCTTTCTTT
v_call: TRBV13
j_call: TRBJ1-1
d_call: NA
clone_size: NA

cdr3_aa: CASSSRQGRLSPLHF
cdr3_nt: TGTGCCAGCAGTTCCCGACAGGGGAGGCTTTCACCCCTCCACTTT
v_call: TRBV28
j_call: TRBJ1-6
d_call: TRBD1
clone_size: NA

cdr3_aa: CASSQRNSRPRLNF
cdr3_nt: TGTGCCAGCAGCCAACGAAACTCTAGGCCGCGGTTGAACTTC
v_call: TRBV7-2
j_call: TRBJ2-4
d_call: NA
clone_size: few

cdr3_aa: CASSLEFSYRDKNF
cdr3_nt: TGTGCCAGCAGCTTAGAATTTAGCTACCGGGACAAGAATTTT
v_call: TRBV7-2
j_call: TRBJ1-5
d_call: NA
clone_size: NA

cdr3_aa: CASSIRQGFDEQYF
cdr3_nt: TGTGCCAGTAGTATTAGACAGGGTTTTGACGAGCAGTACTTC
v_call: TRBV19
j_call: TRBJ2-7
d_call: TRBD1
clone_size: NA

cdr3_aa: CASRAGTGGRNEQFF
cdr3_nt: TGTGCCAGCAGGGCAGGGACAGGGGGCCGGAATGAGCAGTTCTTC
v_call: TRBV28
j_call: TRBJ2-1
d_call: TRBD1
clone_size: NA

cdr3_aa: CASSGGTGRSHRRDTQYF
cdr3_nt: TGCGCCAGCAGCGGCGGGACAGGCCGCTCGCACCGTAGGGATACGCAGTATTTT
v_call: TRBV4-1
j_call: TRBJ2-3
d_call: TRBD1
clone_size: few

cdr3_aa: CASNSPPNTGELFF
cdr3_nt: TGTGCCAGCAACTCCCCCCCGAACACCGGGGAGCTGTTTTTT
v_call: TRBV7-9
j_call: TRBJ2-2
d_call: NA
clone_size: NA

cdr3_aa: CASSLGTGAREQYF
cdr3_nt: TGTGCCAGCAGCTTAGGGACAGGGGCACGCGAGCAGTACTTC
v_call: TRBV11-2
j_call: TRBJ2-7
d_call: TRBD1
clone_size: NA